Listed here are 7 T cell receptor beta chains from one sample, sequenced in a study of cytomegalovirus exposure and HLA in healthy donors. The PCR contained 60 Vbeta and 13 Jbeta primers. Profiled with immunoSEQ multiplex PCR; TCRdb holds only in-frame clones, not every one. This repertoire shows 95,000 to 150,000 clones, around 77% found once; its top ten account for approximately 6.3%. Sequencing was carried out using PBMCs. These receptors were obtained from a man between 18 and 35 years old in good health and CMV-seropositive.

The chain recombines TRBV4-1 with TRBJ1-2; TRBD1 matches 8 bases. Germline assignment: CDR1 MGHRA and CDR2 YSYEKL. The V segment lost 3 bases and the J segment 7 bases; nucleotides outside the gene matches: 10. This CDR3 has 15 residues. The CDR3 region is CASSQLDRAQGGYTF. Written as DNA, the CDR3 is TGCGCCAGCAGCCAGCTGGACAGGGCCCAGGGTGGCTACACCTTC.

The chain joins TRBV6-6 to TRBJ1-1, with 12 nucleotides matching TRBD1. This CDR3 spans 16 amino acids. CDR1 and CDR2 from the germline V gene are MNHNY and SVGAGI (reference sequence). J gave up 0 bases and V 5 bases, and 4 bases lay outside the gene matches. CDR3 residues: CASSPGTGGLNTEAFF. The CDR3 DNA is TGTGCCAGCAGTCCTGGGACAGGGGGCTTGAACACTGAAGCTTTCTTT.

A few counts support this clone. V usage is TRBV4-1 and J usage is TRBJ2-2; D perhaps matches TRBD1 (6 bases). The germline V gene encodes CDR1 MGHRA and CDR2 YSYEKL. The CDR3 is 14 amino acids. Trimming cost V 4 bases and J 8 bases, with 14 bases left between them. The CDR3 coding sequence is TGCGCCAGCAGCCGCCACAGGGTCGGTGGGGAGCTGTTTTTT. Protein product: CASSRHRVGGELFF.

The chain carries TRBV6-1 and TRBJ2-7, with 7 nucleotides matching TRBD1. This CDR3 region has 14 residues. Germline V gene data show CDR1 as MNHNS and CDR2 as SASEGT. Trimming cost V 6 bases and J 1 base; bases outside gene matches: 6. The CDR3 nucleotides are TGTGCCAGCAGCGGGACAGTGATTTCCTACGAGCAGTACTTC. This encodes CASSGTVISYEQYF.

The genes are TRBV5-1 and TRBJ1-6; TRBD1 matches at 7 bases. Germline V gene sequence: CDR1 SGHRS, CDR2 YFSETQ. This CDR3 spans 15 amino acids. V gave up 7 bases and J gave up 7 bases; unmatched junction bases: 11. The CDR3 here is CASQAGGTTNSPLHF. The CDR3 DNA reads as TGCGCCAGCCAGGCAGGGGGGACGACAAATTCACCCCTCCACTTT. Filled out from reference TRBV5-1 and TRBJ1-6, the complete variable domain reads KAGVTQTPRYLIKTRGQQVTLSCSPISGHRSVSWYQQTPGQGLQFLFEYFSETQRNKGNFPGRFSGRQFSNSRSEMNVSTLELGDSALYLCASQAGGTTNSPLHFGNGTRLTVT.

This chain uses TRBV6-1 with TRBJ2-7; 9 bases are shared with TRBD1. Losses at the gene ends were 6 bases for V and 3 bases for J; bases not matched to a gene: 9. The germline CDR1 and CDR2 sequences are MNHNS and SASEGT. The CDR3 runs to 15 residues. CDR3 DNA: TGTGCCAGCAGGGGGACAGGGCTCGGGAACTACGAGCAGTACTTC. Its translation: CASRGTGLGNYEQYF.

This clone has a handful of counts. V gene TRBV5-6 combines with J gene TRBJ1-1, with 9 bases matching TRBD1. V dropped 4 bases and J dropped 1; count of bases not matched to a gene: 5. Germline CDR1 and CDR2: SGHDT and YYEEEE. This CDR3 contains 15 residues. CDR3 protein: CASSGGDRANTEAFF. The DNA of the CDR3 is TGTGCCAGCAGCGGGGGGGACAGGGCGAACACTGAAGCTTTCTTT.